Listed here is a single T cell receptor (beta chain). This clonotype was seen at least ten times. The specificity of this receptor is unknown. There are no base qualities to consult, and no much larger clone falls within one base. The record originates from a study of T cell repertoires in cytomegalovirus infection (dated by TCRdb to between 2017 and 2020). A note on the overall study: Donor HLA type was relevant to the analysis, because carriage of CMV infection together with the matching HLA type was indicated by public TCR beta signatures.

As encoded in the germline V gene, CDR1 is SGHTA while CDR2 is FQGNSA. The CDR3 goes from the cysteine to the phenylalanine over 15 residues. This entry keeps only the CDR3 DNA: 45 bases, framed from base 1. V was cut back by 5 bases and J by 7 bases, leaving a gap of 18 bases between them. Study-wide conclusions, independent of this receptor: The ex vivo response was dominated by HLA-C-restricted CMV-specific TCR beta clonotypes, and the single most frequent clonotype in two of eight donors was supplied by these HLA-C-restricted clonotypes. In both this cohort and an independent cohort of 350 or so donors, the cumulative frequency of public TCR beta family members distinguished carriers of CMV infection plus the relevant HLA type.

The instrument given in TCRdb is Illumina HiSeq 1500. The raw public reads went through TCRdb reprocessing: fastp at Q25, MiXCR clone calling, in-frame beta chains kept. Here each entry gathers all rows of one CDR3 protein and keeps the most common genes and DNA. This sample has more than 150,000 distinct CDR3 sequences in its table, and around 22% of those were observed once. The ten largest clonotypes hold about 10% of the sample. The TCR was taken from a human donor in good health (CMV status not recorded). Some clones in this sample may be carry-over from other donors' samples. Sample: PBMCs. In this chain, TRBV7-2 is recombined with TRBJ1-5; the D gene cannot be resolved reliably. In nucleotide form, the sequence is TGTGCCAGCAGCCCACACGGCAAGGTTAGGCAGCCCCAGCATTTT. Its protein reads: CASSPHGKVRQPQHF.